This T cell receptor beta chain is from a study of identical twins (dated by TCRdb to between 2015 and 2016). General notes on the study: To test whether fetal clonotypes persist, the study used deep sequencing on TCR alpha and beta repertoires from monozygotic twins, unrelated adults of various ages, and cord blood. To rule out contamination, the twin experiments were replicated at different times with different library preparation protocols. Study-level results and caveats: Excess twin sharing in beta out-of-frame sequences was weaker because fewer shared sequences lowered the signal-to-noise ratio. Invariant T cells such as MAIT and iNKT could partly confound zero-insertion analyses, though diverse VJ usage argued against this for most clonotypes. Fewer insertions were carried by abundant cord blood beta clonotypes; a weaker similar trend was observed in young adult naive repertoires, while no such trend was observed in memory repertoires. Compared with coincidental sharing between unrelated individuals, an excess of low generation-probability sequences was observed among out-of-frame TCR alpha sequences shared between twins. In monozygotic twins, out-of-frame TCR alpha sharing was systematically underestimated by recombination models, although the models agreed with sharing between unrelated individuals. Because the same donors could not be followed over many years, the conclusions depended on cross-sectional statistical analysis.

Only healthy Caucasian donors were included. The twin cohort consisted of three pairs of female monozygotic twins, all aged about 18 to 30 years. CD4+ and CD8+ T cell populations were isolated with positive isolation kits from Invitrogen. From its cysteine to its phenylalanine, the CDR3 spans 15 amino acids. CDR3 DNA only is kept here, 45 bases in frame from base 1. Trimmed from V: 4 bases; trimmed from J: 5 bases; junction bases lacking a gene match: 6. From a lookup of the germline V gene, CDR1 and CDR2 are MNHEY and SVGAGI. The library was produced with 5' RACE. This sample was sequenced with an Illumina HiSeq 2000. A universal primer binding site was added through template switching, and the final cDNA carried a unique molecular identifier so that TCR cDNA molecules could be counted accurately. Specific primers in the conserved constant-segment region were used to synthesize first-strand cDNA for the TCR alpha and beta chains. To control for contamination, each cDNA library was double barcoded with a SMART-Mk sample barcode plus Illumina barcodes. Two successive PCR steps introduced TruSeq adapter sequences along with Illumina sample barcodes. The TCR alpha and beta cDNA libraries were sequenced on the Illumina HiSeq platform using custom primers. On the authors' methods: Raw reads were processed with MiGEC to extract unique molecular identifiers, and MiXCR was used to determine CDR3 positions. For each individual, recombination models were inferred using an EM algorithm with the repgenHMM and IGoR tools. The tcR package in R was used for shared clonotype analysis, with sharing normalized by the product of cloneset sizes. To study raw recombination without the effects of thymic and clonal selection, out-of-frame nonproductive sequences were analyzed. TCRdb trimmed the raw reads at Q25, called clones with MiXCR and kept productive beta chains. When rows share a CDR3 protein, they turn into one entry using the most common DNA and genes. The V and J calls and clone size are TCRdb's, not the authors'. A total of about 340,000 distinct CDR3 sequences appear in this sample, over 9% of them only once. Roughly 7.8% of the sample belongs to the ten largest clones.

Concerning this clonotype itself: It has no known antigen specificity. The sample holds no much larger clone one base away, and base qualities are not on file.

This sample also belongs to another study, concerning yellow fever vaccine responses in identical twins. As noted in the second study: The authors reported that the T cell response to vaccination in identical twins appeared partly convergent and partly personalized. Focusing on identical twins, the study followed the T cell clones that responded to the vaccine, and did so with precision.

The rearranged segments are TRBV6-5 and TRBJ2-1; 9 junctional bases match TRBD2. This sequence was found in a woman younger than 35 in good health. Sequenced material: CD8+ T cells sorted from blood. The CDR3 has the sequence CASSSWTSDNNEQFF. The DNA is TGTGCCAGCAGTTCGTGGACTAGCGATAACAATGAGCAGTTCTTC.